This record covers a single T cell receptor beta chain. This record comes from a study of CD8 T cells in Susac syndrome. The CDR3 length is 16 residues. Germline assignment: CDR1 LNHDA and CDR2 SQIVND (reference sequence). Between the trimmed V and J ends, which lost 5 bases and 4 bases, there was a span of 18 bases. It was with random hexamers that 0.5 to 1 ug RNA was reverse transcribed. MiXCR, run by TCRdb on the immunoSEQ multiplex PCR reads, gives a single entry per CDR3 protein. Of some 65,000 distinct CDR3 sequences in the sample, just under 95% were seen once. The TCR sequence derives from a human donor with multiple sclerosis. The source material was CD8+ T cells from PBMCs. The V and J genes are TRBV19 and TRBJ1-3; no clear D gene. In nucleotides, the CDR3 is TGTGCCAGTAGTTCTCGGAGCGGAGTTTCCGGAAACACCATATATTTT. It yields the protein CASSSRSGVSGNTIYF.